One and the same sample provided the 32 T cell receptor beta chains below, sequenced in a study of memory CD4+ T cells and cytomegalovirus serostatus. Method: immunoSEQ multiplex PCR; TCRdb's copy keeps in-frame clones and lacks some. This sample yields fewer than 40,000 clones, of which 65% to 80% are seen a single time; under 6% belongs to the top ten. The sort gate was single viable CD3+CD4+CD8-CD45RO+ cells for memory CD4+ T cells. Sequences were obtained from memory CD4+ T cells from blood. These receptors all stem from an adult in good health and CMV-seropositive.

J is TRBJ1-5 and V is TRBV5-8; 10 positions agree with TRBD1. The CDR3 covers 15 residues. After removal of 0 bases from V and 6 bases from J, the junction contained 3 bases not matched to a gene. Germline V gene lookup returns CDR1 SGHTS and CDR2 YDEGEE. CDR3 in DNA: TGTGCCAGCAGCTTGGGACAGGGGGCCGGTCAGCCCCAGCATTTT. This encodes CASSLGQGAGQPQHF.

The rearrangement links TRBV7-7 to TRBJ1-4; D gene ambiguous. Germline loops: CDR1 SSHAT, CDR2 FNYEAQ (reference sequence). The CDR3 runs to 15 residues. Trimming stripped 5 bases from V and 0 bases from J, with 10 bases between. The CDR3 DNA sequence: TGTGCCAGCAGCCGAGGGATCTCAACTAATGAAAAACTGTTTTTT. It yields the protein CASSRGISTNEKLFF. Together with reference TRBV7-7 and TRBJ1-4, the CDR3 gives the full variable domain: GAGVSQSPRYKVTKRGQDVTLRCDPISSHATLYWYQQALGQGPEFLTYFNYEAQPDKSGLPSDRFSAERPEGSISTLTIQRTEQRDSAMYRCASSRGISTNEKLFFGSGTQLSVL.

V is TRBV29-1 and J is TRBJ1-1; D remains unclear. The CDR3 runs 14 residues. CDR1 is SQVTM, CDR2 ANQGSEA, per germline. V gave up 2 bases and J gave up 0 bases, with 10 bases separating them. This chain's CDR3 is CSVERPGMNTEAFF. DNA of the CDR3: TGCAGCGTTGAAAGGCCGGGAATGAACACTGAAGCTTTCTTT.

CDR3 nucleotides: TGTGCCAGCAGCTTGGAGTGGACAGGGAACGAGCAGTACTTC. Protein: CASSLEWTGNEQYF. This sequence joins TRBV5-5 and TRBJ2-7; 8 nucleotides agree with TRBD1. Germline V gives CDR1 SGHKS, CDR2 YYEKEE (reference sequence). The CDR3 covers 14 residues. Trimming took 0 bases from V and 5 from J; bases not matched to a gene: 4.

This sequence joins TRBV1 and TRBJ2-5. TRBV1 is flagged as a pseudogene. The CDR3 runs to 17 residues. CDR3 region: CTSSPPPDSGGGETQYF. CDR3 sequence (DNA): TGCACCAGCAGCCCACCGCCTGACAGCGGAGGGGGAGAGACCCAGTACTTC.

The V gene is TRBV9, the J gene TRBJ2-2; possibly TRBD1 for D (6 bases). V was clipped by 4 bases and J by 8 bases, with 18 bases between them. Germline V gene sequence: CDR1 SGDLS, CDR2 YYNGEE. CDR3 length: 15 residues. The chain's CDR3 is CASSQTGYLAGELFF. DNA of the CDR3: TGTGCCAGCAGCCAGACAGGATATCTGGCTGGGGAGCTGTTTTTT. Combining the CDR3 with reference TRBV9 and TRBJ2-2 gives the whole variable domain DSGVTQTPKHLITATGQRVTLRCSPRSGDLSVYWYQQSLDQGLQFLIQYYNGEERAKGNILERFSAQQFPDLHSELNLSSLELGDSALYFCASSQTGYLAGELFFGEGSRLTVL.

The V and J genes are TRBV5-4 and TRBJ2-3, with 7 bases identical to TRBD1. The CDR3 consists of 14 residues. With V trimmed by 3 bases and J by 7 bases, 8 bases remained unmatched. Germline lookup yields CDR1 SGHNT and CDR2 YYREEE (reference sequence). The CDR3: CASSSTGKENTQYF. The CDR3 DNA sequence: TGTGCCAGCAGCTCGACAGGGAAGGAAAATACGCAGTATTTT.

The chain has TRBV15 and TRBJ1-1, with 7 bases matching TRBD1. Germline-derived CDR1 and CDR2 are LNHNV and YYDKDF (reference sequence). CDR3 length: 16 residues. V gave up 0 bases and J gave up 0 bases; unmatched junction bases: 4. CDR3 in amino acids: CATSRELDRLNTEAFF. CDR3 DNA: TGTGCCACCAGCAGAGAACTGGACAGGTTGAACACTGAAGCTTTCTTT.

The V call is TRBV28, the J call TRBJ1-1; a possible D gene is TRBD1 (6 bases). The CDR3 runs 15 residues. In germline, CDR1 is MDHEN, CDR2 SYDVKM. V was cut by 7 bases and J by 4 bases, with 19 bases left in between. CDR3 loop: CASTEGGDIGTEAFF. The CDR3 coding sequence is TGTGCCAGCACCGAAGGGGGGGATATAGGCACTGAAGCTTTCTTT.

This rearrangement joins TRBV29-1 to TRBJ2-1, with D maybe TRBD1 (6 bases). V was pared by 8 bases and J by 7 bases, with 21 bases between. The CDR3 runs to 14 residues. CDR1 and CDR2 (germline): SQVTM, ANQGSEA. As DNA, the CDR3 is TGCAGCCACCATCGTCTCAGGGGACGGAATGAGCAGTTCTTC. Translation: CSHHRLRGRNEQFF.

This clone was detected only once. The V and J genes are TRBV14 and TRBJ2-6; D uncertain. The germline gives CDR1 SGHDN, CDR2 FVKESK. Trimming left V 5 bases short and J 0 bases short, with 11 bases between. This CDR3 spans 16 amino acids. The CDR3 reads CASSIRLSSGANVLTF. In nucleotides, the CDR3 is TGTGCCAGCAGCATTCGACTGTCCTCTGGGGCCAACGTCCTGACTTTC.

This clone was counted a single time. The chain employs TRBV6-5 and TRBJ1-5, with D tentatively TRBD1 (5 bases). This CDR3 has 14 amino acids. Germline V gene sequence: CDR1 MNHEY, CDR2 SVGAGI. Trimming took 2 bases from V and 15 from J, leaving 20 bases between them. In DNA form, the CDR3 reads TGTGCCAGCAGTTACAAGGAATCCGGGACGGTGATGCATTTT. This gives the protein CASSYKESGTVMHF.

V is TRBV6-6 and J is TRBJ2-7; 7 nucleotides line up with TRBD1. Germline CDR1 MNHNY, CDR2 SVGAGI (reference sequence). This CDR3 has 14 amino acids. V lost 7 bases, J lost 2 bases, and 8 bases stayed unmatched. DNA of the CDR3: TGTGCCAGCACCTTAAAGGGACAGACCTACGAGCAGTACTTC. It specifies CASTLKGQTYEQYF.

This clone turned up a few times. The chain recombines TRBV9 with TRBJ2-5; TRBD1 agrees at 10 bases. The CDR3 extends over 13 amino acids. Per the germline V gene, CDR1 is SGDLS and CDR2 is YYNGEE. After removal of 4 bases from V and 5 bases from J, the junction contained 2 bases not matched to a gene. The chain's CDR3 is CASSRDRGETQYF. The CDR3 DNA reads TGTGCCAGCAGCCGGGACAGGGGCGAGACCCAGTACTTC.

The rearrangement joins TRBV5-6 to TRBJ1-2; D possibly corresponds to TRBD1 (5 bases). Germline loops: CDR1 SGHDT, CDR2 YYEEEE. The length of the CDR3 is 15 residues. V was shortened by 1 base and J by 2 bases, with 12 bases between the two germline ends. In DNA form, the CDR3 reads TGTGCCAGCAGCTTGCATGGGGGACGAAACTATGGCTACACCTTC. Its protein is CASSLHGGRNYGYTF.

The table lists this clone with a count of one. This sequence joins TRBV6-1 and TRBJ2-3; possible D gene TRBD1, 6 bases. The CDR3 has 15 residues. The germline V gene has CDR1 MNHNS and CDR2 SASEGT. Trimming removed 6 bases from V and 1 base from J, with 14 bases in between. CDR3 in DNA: TGTGCCAGCAGCGTAATAAGGACAGGCACAGATACGCAGTATTTT. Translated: CASSVIRTGTDTQYF.

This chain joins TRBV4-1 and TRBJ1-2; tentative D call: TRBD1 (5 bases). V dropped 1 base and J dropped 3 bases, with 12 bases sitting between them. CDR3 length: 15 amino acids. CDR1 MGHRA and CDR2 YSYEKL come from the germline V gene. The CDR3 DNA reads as TGCGCCAGCAGCCAAGTGGCTAGGGGAGACTATGGCTACACCTTC. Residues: CASSQVARGDYGYTF.

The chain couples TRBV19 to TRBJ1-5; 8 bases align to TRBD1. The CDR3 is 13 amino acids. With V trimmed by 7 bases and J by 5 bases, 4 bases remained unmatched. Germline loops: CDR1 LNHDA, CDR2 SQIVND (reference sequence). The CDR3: CASNRGIDQPQHF. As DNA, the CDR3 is TGTGCCAGTAACAGGGGGATCGATCAGCCCCAGCATTTT.

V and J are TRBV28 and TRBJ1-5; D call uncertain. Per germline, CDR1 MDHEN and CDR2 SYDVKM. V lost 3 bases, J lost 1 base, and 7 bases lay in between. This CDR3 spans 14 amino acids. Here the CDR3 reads CASSFLDSNQPQHF. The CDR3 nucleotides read TGTGCCAGCAGTTTTCTAGACAGCAATCAGCCCCAGCATTTT.

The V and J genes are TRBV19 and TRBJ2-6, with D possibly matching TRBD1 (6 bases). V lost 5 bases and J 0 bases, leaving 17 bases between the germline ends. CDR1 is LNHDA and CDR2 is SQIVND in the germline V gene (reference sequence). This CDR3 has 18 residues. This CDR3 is CASSATGTPLSGANVLTF. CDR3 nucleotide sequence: TGTGCCAGTAGTGCAACAGGGACACCGCTCTCTGGGGCCAACGTCCTGACTTTC.

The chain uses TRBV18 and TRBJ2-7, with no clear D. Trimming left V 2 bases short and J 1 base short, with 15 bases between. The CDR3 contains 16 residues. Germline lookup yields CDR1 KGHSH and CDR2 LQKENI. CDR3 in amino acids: CASSPGPRGNSYEQYF. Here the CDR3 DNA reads TGTGCCAGCTCACCAGGTCCCCGCGGAAATTCCTACGAGCAGTACTTC.

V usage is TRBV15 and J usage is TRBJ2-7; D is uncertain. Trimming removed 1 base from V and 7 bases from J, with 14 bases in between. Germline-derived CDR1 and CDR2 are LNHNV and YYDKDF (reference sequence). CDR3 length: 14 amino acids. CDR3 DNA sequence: TGTGCCACCAGCAGAGGGGCAGGCTTGAGAGAGCAGTACTTC. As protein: CATSRGAGLREQYF.

The CDR3 region has the DNA TGTGCCAGCAGCGTAGGAGGCGGGATTCAAGAGCAGTTCTTC. Its protein product is CASSVGGGIQEQFF. The rearrangement uses TRBV9 and TRBJ2-1, with D possibly matching TRBD2 (6 bases). Germline-derived CDR1 and CDR2 are SGDLS and YYNGEE. The CDR3 is made up of 14 amino acids. V was clipped by 0 bases and J by 10 bases, with 14 bases between them.

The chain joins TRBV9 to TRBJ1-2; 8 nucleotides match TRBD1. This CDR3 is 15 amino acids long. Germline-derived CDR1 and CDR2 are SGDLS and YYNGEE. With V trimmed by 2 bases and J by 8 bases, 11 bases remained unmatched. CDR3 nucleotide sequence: TGTGCCAGCAGCGTGGAATCAGGGGGCGTAGGCGGCTACACCTTC. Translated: CASSVESGGVGGYTF.

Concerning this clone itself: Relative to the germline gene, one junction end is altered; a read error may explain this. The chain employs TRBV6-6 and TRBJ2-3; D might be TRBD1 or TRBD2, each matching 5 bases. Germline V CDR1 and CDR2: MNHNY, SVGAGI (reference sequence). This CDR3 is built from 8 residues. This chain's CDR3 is CASGPGTF. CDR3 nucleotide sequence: TGTGCCAGCGGACCCGGGACTTTT.

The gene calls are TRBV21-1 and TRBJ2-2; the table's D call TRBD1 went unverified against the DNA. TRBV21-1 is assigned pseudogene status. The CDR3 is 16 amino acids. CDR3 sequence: CASSKPRRGIVGELFF. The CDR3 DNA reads TGTGCCAGCAGCAAACCCCGCAGGGGGATTGTCGGGGAGCTGTTTTTT.

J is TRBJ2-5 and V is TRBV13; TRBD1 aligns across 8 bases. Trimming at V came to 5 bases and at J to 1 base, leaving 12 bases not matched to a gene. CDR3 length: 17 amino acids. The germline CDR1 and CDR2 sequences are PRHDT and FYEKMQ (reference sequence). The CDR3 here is CASSPGGTAHSQETQYF. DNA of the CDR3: TGTGCCAGCAGCCCAGGGGGCACAGCACACTCCCAAGAGACCCAGTACTTC.

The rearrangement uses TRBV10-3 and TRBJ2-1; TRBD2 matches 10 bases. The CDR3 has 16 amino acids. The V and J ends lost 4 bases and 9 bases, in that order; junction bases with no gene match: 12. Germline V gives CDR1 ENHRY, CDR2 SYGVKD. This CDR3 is CAISVRPSGSSREQFF. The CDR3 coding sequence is TGTGCCATCAGTGTGCGGCCTAGCGGGAGTTCACGTGAGCAGTTCTTC.

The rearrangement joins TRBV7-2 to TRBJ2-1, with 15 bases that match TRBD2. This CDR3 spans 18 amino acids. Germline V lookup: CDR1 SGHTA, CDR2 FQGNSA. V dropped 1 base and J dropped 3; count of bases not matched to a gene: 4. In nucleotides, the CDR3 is TGTGCCAGCAGCTTAGAGGGGACTAGCGGGAGGTTCTACAATGAGCAGTTCTTC. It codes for CASSLEGTSGRFYNEQFF.

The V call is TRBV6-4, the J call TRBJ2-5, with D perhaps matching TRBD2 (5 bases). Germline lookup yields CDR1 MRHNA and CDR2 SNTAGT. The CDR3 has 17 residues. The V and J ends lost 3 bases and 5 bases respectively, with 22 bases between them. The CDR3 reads CASSESPRETYGETQYF. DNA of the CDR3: TGTGCCAGCAGTGAAAGTCCGAGGGAGACCTACGGGGAGACCCAGTACTTC.

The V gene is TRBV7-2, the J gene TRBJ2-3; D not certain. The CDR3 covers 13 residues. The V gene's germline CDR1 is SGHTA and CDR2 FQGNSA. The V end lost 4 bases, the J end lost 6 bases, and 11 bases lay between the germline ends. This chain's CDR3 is CASSSDRSDTQYF. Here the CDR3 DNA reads TGTGCCAGCAGCTCAGACCGATCTGATACGCAGTATTTT. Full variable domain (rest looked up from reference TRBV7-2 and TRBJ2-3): GAGVSQSPSNKVTEKGKDVELRCDPISGHTALYWYRQSLGQGLEFLIYFQGNSAPDKSGLPSDRFSAERTGGSVSTLTIQRTQQEDSAVYLCASSSDRSDTQYFGPGTRLTVL.

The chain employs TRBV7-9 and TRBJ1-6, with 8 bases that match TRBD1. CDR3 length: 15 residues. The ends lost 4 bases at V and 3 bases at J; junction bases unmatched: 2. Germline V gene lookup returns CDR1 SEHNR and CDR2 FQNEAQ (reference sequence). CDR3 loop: CASSSGQGYNSPLHF. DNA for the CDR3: TGTGCCAGCAGCTCCGGACAGGGCTATAATTCACCCCTCCACTTT.